This TCR beta chain was retrieved from a study of T-cell memory formation after mild COVID-19. TCRdb reprocessed the 5' RACE reads via MiXCR and lists one record per CDR3 protein. The repertoire holds roughly 350,000 distinct CDR3 sequences, roughly 21% seen once, with roughly an eighth in the top ten. Trimming shortened V by 0 bases and J by 10 bases, and 6 bases separated the two germline ends. Germline V gene lookup returns CDR1 KGHDR and CDR2 SFDVKD. The CDR3 is 12 amino acids. Material for sequencing was PBMCs or a T cell subset sorted from them (not recorded which). The rearrangement joins TRBV24-1 to TRBJ2-1; no reliable D call. This TCR was sampled from an adult woman who had mild COVID-19 (a few samples of this study predate the infection). Cell type and time point are not known. DNA of the CDR3: TGTGCCACCAGTGATTTGTGGTCAGAGCAGTTCTTC. Its translation is CATSDLWSEQFF.